These T cell receptor beta chains were read from a single sample in a study of blood T cells in healthy people across ages. One entry per CDR3 protein results from TCRdb running MiXCR on the 5' RACE reads. The sample carries 850,000 to 1,000,000 distinct CDR3 sequences, roughly 43% recorded once. The sequenced material came from blood. Receptors were obtained from a young man in good health. Each CDR3 is given with its conserved first and last residue. A D gene is named only where the DNA matches it firmly. Only some rows state a clone size, as once, few, many or a class for expanded clones.

V gene: TRBV7-2; J gene: TRBJ2-6; clone size: -; D gene: -; CDR3 DNA: TGTGCCAGCAGATCGGGGCTAACTGGGGCCAACGTCCTGACTTTC; CDR3 protein: CASRSGLTGANVLTF
V gene: TRBV20-1; J gene: TRBJ1-2; clone size: -; D gene: -; CDR3 DNA: TGCAGTGCCGTTAACAGGGATGGGTATGGCTACACCTTC; CDR3 protein: CSAVNRDGYGYTF
V gene: TRBV20-1; J gene: TRBJ2-7; clone size: few; D gene: TRBD2; CDR3 DNA: TGCAGTGCTAGAGGAGGTAGCGGGGGATACGAGCAGTACTTC; CDR3 protein: CSARGGSGGYEQYF
V gene: TRBV5-1; J gene: TRBJ2-5; clone size: -; D gene: -; CDR3 DNA: TGCGCCAGCAGCCTCGGGCAGGGGACCCAGTACTTC; CDR3 protein: CASSLGQGTQYF
V gene: TRBV7-2; J gene: TRBJ1-2; clone size: -; D gene: -; CDR3 DNA: TGTGCCAGCAGCCTCTCGTGGGGGGCTGAGGGCTACACCTTC; CDR3 protein: CASSLSWGAEGYTF
V gene: TRBV6-5; J gene: TRBJ2-7; clone size: few; D gene: -; CDR3 DNA: TGTGCCAGCAGTTACCCCGGGGGCGCCTACGAGCAGTACTTC; CDR3 protein: CASSYPGGAYEQYF
V gene: TRBV29-1; J gene: TRBJ1-1; clone size: -; D gene: -; CDR3 DNA: TGCAGCACGAGCGGGGGGCTTCTGGACACTGAAGCTTTCTTT; CDR3 protein: CSTSGGLLDTEAFF
V gene: TRBV7-9; J gene: TRBJ2-1; clone size: -; D gene: -; CDR3 DNA: TGTGCCAGCCGAGGCGCAGGGGGTAGCGGTGCTGAGCAGTTCTTC; CDR3 protein: CASRGAGGSGAEQFF
V gene: TRBV9; J gene: TRBJ2-1; clone size: -; D gene: TRBD1; CDR3 DNA: TGTGCCAGCGACGGGACAGGAGGGAATGAGCAGTTCTTC; CDR3 protein: CASDGTGGNEQFF
V gene: TRBV7-7; J gene: TRBJ2-3; clone size: few; D gene: TRBD1; CDR3 DNA: TGTGCTGGCAGCCGACAGGGTGGGGGCACAGATACGCAGTATTTT; CDR3 protein: CAGSRQGGGTDTQYF
V gene: TRBV11-2; J gene: TRBJ2-5; clone size: -; D gene: TRBD1; CDR3 DNA: TGTGCCAGCAGCTGGGACAGTTGGCAAGAGACCCAGTACTTC; CDR3 protein: CASSWDSWQETQYF
V gene: TRBV7-3; J gene: TRBJ2-6; clone size: -; D gene: -; CDR3 DNA: TGTGCCAGCAGCTACTTCCCCCCTGGCAACTCTGGGGCCAACGTCCTGACTTTC; CDR3 protein: CASSYFPPGNSGANVLTF
V gene: TRBV29-1; J gene: TRBJ2-2; clone size: -; D gene: -; CDR3 DNA: TGCAGCGTTGAAGATACGGGCCAGGGGGGTTCCGGGGAGCTGTTTTTT; CDR3 protein: CSVEDTGQGGSGELFF
V gene: TRBV6-5; J gene: TRBJ1-2; clone size: -; D gene: TRBD1; CDR3 DNA: TGTGCCAGCAGAGATCCGGGACAGGGTTGTGGCTACACCTTC; CDR3 protein: CASRDPGQGCGYTF
V gene: TRBV29-1; J gene: TRBJ2-6; clone size: -; D gene: -; CDR3 DNA: TGCAGCGCCAAAGACCGCTCTGGGGCCAACGTCCTGACTTTC; CDR3 protein: CSAKDRSGANVLTF
V gene: TRBV6-1; J gene: TRBJ1-1; clone size: -; D gene: -; CDR3 DNA: TGTGCCAGCAGTGATGGGGGTAGTAGCACTGAAGCTTTCTTT; CDR3 protein: CASSDGGSSTEAFF
V gene: TRBV20-1; J gene: TRBJ2-5; clone size: few; D gene: -; CDR3 DNA: TGCAGTGCTCCAGCTGGAGGAGAGACCCAGTACTTC; CDR3 protein: CSAPAGGETQYF
V gene: TRBV4-3; J gene: TRBJ1-3; clone size: few; D gene: -; CDR3 DNA: TGCGCCAGCAGCCAAGATACCAGGAACACCATATATTTT; CDR3 protein: CASSQDTRNTIYF
V gene: TRBV7-8; J gene: TRBJ2-1; clone size: -; D gene: -; CDR3 DNA: TGTGCCAGCAGGGGGCGGTTAGGAGATGAGCAGTTCTTC; CDR3 protein: CASRGRLGDEQFF
V gene: TRBV25-1; J gene: TRBJ2-7; clone size: -; D gene: TRBD1; CDR3 DNA: TGTGCCAGCAGACCCAGGACAGGGTTCTACAATGAGCAGTACTTC; CDR3 protein: CASRPRTGFYNEQYF
V gene: TRBV29-1; J gene: TRBJ2-3; clone size: few; D gene: -; CDR3 DNA: TGCAGCGTTGATTGGTCAGGTAGGGATACGCAGTATTTT; CDR3 protein: CSVDWSGRDTQYF
V gene: TRBV5-1; J gene: TRBJ2-7; clone size: -; D gene: -; CDR3 DNA: TGCGCCAGCAGCTTATCACAGGGGGGGAATATTGGCGAGCAGTACTTC; CDR3 protein: CASSLSQGGNIGEQYF
V gene: TRBV20-1; J gene: TRBJ2-7; clone size: few; D gene: -; CDR3 DNA: TGCAGTGCTACCGATGATGTGGCCGAGCAGTACTTC; CDR3 protein: CSATDDVAEQYF
V gene: TRBV29-1; J gene: TRBJ2-7; clone size: -; D gene: -; CDR3 DNA: TGCAGCGTATTCGGCGGGACTCACTACGAGCAGTACTTC; CDR3 protein: CSVFGGTHYEQYF
V gene: TRBV28; J gene: TRBJ2-3; clone size: -; D gene: TRBD2; CDR3 DNA: TGTGCCAGCAGTGTACGAGCGGGGGGGCAGGCAGATACGCAGTATTTT; CDR3 protein: CASSVRAGGQADTQYF
V gene: TRBV28; J gene: TRBJ1-4; clone size: few; D gene: TRBD1; CDR3 DNA: TGTGCCAGCATTCGGGACAGACCGAATGAAAAACTGTTTTTT; CDR3 protein: CASIRDRPNEKLFF
V gene: TRBV11-1; J gene: TRBJ2-5; clone size: few; D gene: TRBD1; CDR3 DNA: TGTGCCAGCAGCGTTGGACAGGGGGCTGTTATAGAGCAGTACTTC; CDR3 protein: CASSVGQGAVIEQYF
V gene: TRBV27; J gene: TRBJ1-1; clone size: few; D gene: -; CDR3 DNA: TGTGCCAGCACTATGGGGTGGGGAGGGAACACTGAAGCTTTCTTT; CDR3 protein: CASTMGWGGNTEAFF
V gene: TRBV9; J gene: TRBJ2-1; clone size: -; D gene: TRBD1; CDR3 DNA: TGTGCCAGCAGCGTAGAGGGGGACAGCTCCTACAATGAGCAGTTCTTC; CDR3 protein: CASSVEGDSSYNEQFF
V gene: TRBV5-5; J gene: TRBJ2-5; clone size: -; D gene: TRBD2; CDR3 DNA: TGTGCCAGCAGCTTTATTAGCGGGGGGGCCTCGATGAGAGAGACCCAGTACTTC; CDR3 protein: CASSFISGGASMRETQYF
V gene: TRBV5-1; J gene: TRBJ1-1; clone size: -; D gene: -; CDR3 DNA: TGCGCCAGCAGCTTGGTTCCAGGGCGAACTGAAGCTTTCTTT; CDR3 protein: CASSLVPGRTEAFF
V gene: TRBV3-1; J gene: TRBJ1-2; clone size: many; D gene: TRBD1; CDR3 DNA: TGTGCCAGCAGCCAGACAGGGAACTATGGCTACACCTTC; CDR3 protein: CASSQTGNYGYTF
V gene: TRBV6-4; J gene: TRBJ2-3; clone size: many; D gene: TRBD1; CDR3 DNA: TGTGCCAGCAGTGGGACAGGGGGCACAGATACGCAGTATTTT; CDR3 protein: CASSGTGGTDTQYF